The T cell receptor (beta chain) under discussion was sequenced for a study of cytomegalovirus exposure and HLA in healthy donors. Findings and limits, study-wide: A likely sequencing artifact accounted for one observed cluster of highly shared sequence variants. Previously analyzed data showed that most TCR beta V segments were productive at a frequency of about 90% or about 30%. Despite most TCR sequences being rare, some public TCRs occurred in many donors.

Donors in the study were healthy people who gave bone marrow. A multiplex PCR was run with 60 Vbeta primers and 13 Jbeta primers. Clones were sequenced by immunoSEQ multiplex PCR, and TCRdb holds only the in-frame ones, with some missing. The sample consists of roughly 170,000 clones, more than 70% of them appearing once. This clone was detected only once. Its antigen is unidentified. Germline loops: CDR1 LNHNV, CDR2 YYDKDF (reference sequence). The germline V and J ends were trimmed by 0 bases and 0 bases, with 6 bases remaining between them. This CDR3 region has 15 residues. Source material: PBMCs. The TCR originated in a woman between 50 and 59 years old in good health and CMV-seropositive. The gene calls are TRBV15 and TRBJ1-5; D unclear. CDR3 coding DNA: TGTGCCACCAGCAGAGATCGGTATAGCAATCAGCCCCAGCATTTT. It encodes CATSRDRYSNQPQHF.